This TCR beta chain originates from a study of shared clonotypes between healthy human individuals. Study information: The cohort comprised a couple of women and a few men. Their ages spanned 18 to 49 years. Per donor, CD8 memory used one plate, CD8 naive used two, CD4 memory used three and CD4 naive used three.

Generated by immunoSEQ multiplex PCR, the TCRdb table keeps only in-frame clones and is missing some. The sample contains around 510,000 clones, 95% to 96% of which appear only once. Study-level findings and limits: Rarefaction revealed incomplete sorted-subset sequencing despite large depth. A few donors had around 5.2% of their naive CD4 clonotypes in common.

Turning to this clone: Antigen unknown.

The CDR3 spans 15 residues. Germline assignment: CDR1 SGHAT and CDR2 FQNNGV. V shed 0 bases, J shed 7 bases, and the junction held 3 bases outside the gene matches. This TCR came from a woman in her 30s in good health. Specimen: naive CD4+ T cells sorted from blood. Subset indicated: CD45RA+ positively selected. The rearrangement uses TRBV11-2 and TRBJ2-7, with TRBD2 matching over 13 bases. The CDR3 loop reads CASSLETSGRSEQYF. CDR3 in DNA: TGTGCCAGCAGCTTAGAGACTAGCGGGAGGAGTGAGCAGTACTTC.